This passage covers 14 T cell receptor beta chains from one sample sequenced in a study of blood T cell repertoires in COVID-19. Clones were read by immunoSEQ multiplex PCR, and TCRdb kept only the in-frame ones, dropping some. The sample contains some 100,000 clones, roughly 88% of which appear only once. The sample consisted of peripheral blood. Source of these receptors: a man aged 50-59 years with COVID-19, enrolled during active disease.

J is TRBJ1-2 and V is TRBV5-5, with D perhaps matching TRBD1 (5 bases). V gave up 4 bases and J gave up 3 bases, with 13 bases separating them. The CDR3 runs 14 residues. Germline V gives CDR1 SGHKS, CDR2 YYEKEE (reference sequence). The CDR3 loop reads CASSPPQGDYGYTF. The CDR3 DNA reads TGTGCCAGCAGCCCCCCGCAGGGCGACTATGGCTACACCTTC.

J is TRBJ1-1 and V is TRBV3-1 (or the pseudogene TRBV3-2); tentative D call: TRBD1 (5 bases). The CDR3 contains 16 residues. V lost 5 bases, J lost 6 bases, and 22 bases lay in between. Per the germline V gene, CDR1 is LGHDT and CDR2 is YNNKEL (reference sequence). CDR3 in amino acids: CASSETAGWGYAEAFF. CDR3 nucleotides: TGTGCCAGCAGCGAAACCGCGGGGTGGGGGTACGCTGAAGCTTTCTTT.

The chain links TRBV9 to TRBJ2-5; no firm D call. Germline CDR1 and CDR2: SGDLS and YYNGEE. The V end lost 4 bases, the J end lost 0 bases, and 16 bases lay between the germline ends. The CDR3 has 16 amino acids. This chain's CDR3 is CASSRSHSRYQETQYF. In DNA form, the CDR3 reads TGTGCCAGCAGCAGGTCCCACTCTAGGTACCAAGAGACCCAGTACTTC. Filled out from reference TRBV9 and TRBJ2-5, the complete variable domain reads DSGVTQTPKHLITATGQRVTLRCSPRSGDLSVYWYQQSLDQGLQFLIQYYNGEERAKGNILERFSAQQFPDLHSELNLSSLELGDSALYFCASSRSHSRYQETQYFGPGTRLLVL.

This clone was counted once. The CDR3 region has the DNA TGTGCCAGCAGCTTTAGCGGGGGGAAGAAGGCCCAGTACTTC. It yields the protein CASSFSGGKKAQYF. This chain joins TRBV7-2 and TRBJ2-5; 10 nucleotides agree with TRBD2. The CDR3 loop spans 14 amino acids. With 3 bases clipped from V and 9 bases from J, the junction kept 7 bases outside the gene matches. CDR1 and CDR2 from the germline V gene are SGHTA and FQGNSA.

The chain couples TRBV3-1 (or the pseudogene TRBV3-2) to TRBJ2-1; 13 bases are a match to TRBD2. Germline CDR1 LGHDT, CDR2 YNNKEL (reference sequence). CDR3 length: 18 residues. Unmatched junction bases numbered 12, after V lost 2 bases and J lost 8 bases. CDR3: CASSQRLAGGWGLYEQFF. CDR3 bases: TGTGCCAGCAGCCAACGACTAGCGGGGGGCTGGGGACTTTATGAGCAGTTCTTC.

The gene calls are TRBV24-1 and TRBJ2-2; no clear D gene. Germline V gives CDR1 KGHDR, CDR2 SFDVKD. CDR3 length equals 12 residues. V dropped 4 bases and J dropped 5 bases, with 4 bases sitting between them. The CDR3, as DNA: TGTGCCACCAGTGAGCGGACCGGGGAGCTGTTTTTT. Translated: CATSERTGELFF.

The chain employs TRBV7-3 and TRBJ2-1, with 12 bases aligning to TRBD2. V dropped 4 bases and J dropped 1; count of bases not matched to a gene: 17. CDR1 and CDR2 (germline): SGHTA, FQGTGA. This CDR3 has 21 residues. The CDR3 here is CASSSRELAGGPEFSYNEQFF. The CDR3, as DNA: TGTGCCAGCAGCTCCCGGGAGCTAGCGGGGGGGCCTGAGTTTTCCTACAATGAGCAGTTCTTC. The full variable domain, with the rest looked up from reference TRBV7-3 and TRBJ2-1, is GAGVSQTPSNKVTEKGKYVELRCDPISGHTALYWYRQSLGQGPEFLIYFQGTGAADDSGLPNDRFFAVRPEGSVSTLKIQRTERGDSAVYLCASSSRELAGGPEFSYNEQFFGPGTRLTVL.

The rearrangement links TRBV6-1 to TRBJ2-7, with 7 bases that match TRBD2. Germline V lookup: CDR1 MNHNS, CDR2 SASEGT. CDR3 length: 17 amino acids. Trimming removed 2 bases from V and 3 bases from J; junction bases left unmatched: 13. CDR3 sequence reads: CASSEPGGGRFFYEQYF. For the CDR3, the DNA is TGTGCCAGCAGTGAACCGGGGGGAGGGAGATTTTTCTACGAGCAGTACTTC.

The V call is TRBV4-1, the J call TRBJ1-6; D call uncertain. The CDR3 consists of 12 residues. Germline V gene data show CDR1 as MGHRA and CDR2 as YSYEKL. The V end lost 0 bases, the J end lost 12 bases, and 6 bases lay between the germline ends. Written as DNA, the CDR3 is TGCGCCAGCAGCCAAGACCCGGGACCCCTCCACTTT. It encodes CASSQDPGPLHF.

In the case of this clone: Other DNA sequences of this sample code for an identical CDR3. This CDR3 reads CASSPGQGDNSPLHF. The CDR3 DNA reads TGTGCCAGCTCCCCCGGACAGGGAGATAATTCACCCCTCCACTTT. This chain uses TRBV18 with TRBJ1-6; 8 positions match TRBD1. Germline lookup yields CDR1 KGHSH and CDR2 LQKENI. This CDR3 is built from 15 residues. V lost 6 bases to trimming and J lost 5 bases; unmatched junction nucleotides: 6.

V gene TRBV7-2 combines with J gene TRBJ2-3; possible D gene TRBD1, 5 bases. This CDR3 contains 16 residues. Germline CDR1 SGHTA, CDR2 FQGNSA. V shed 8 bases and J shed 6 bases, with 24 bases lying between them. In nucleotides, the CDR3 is TGTGCCAGCGGACCAGCATGGACAAGAGGCCGTGATACGCAGTATTTT. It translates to CASGPAWTRGRDTQYF.

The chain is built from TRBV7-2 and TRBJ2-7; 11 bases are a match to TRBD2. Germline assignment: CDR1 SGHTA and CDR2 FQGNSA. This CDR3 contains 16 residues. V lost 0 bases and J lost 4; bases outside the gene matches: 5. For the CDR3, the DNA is TGTGCCAGCAGCTTAGCCCTGACTAGCGGGGTTTACGAGCAGTACTTC. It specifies CASSLALTSGVYEQYF.

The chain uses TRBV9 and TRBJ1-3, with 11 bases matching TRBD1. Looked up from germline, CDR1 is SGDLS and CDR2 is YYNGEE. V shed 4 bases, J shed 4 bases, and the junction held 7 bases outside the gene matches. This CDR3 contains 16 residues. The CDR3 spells CASSTGQGAPGNTIYF. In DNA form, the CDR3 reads TGTGCCAGCAGCACCGGACAGGGGGCCCCCGGAAACACCATATATTTT.

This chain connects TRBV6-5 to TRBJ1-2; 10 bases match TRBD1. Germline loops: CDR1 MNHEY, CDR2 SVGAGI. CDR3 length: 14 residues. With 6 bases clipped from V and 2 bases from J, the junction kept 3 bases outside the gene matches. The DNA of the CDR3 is TGTGCCAGCAGGGTGACAGGGGGCAACTATGGCTACACCTTC. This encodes CASRVTGGNYGYTF.